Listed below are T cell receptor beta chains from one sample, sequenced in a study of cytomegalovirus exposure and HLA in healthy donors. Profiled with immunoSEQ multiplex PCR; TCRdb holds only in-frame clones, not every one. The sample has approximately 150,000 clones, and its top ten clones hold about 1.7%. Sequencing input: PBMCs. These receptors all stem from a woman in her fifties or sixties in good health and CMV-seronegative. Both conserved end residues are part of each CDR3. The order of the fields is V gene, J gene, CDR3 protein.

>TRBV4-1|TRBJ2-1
CASSQSGLTYNEQFF
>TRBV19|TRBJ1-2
CASSTGILYGYTF
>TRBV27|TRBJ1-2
CASSLRQGYGYTF
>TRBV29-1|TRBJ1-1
CSVDISQGWYRWGTEAFF
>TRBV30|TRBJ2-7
CAWSWGSGSGEQYF
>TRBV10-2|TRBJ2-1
CASSGGSVEQFF
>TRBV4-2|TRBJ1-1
CASNSARGSNTEAFF
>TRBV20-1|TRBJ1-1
CSAWRQGGAFF
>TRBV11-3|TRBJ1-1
CASSPRTGNGEAFF
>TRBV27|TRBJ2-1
CASSLRGGTSGRIEQFF
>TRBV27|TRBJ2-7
CASSLFGTGAYEQYF
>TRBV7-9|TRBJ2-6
CASSFLAGLGANVLTF
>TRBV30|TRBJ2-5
CAWSRVGLEGTQYF
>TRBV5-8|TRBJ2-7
CASSKQGLRNEQYF
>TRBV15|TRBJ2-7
CATSRDLTPPHYEQYF
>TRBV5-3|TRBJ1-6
CARSLERPRLSSYNSPLHF
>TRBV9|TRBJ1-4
CASSPAGGVEEKLFF
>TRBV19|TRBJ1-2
CAIQRSEGRNYGYTF